These 10 T cell receptor beta chains came from one sample sequenced in a study of T cell changes during pregnancy in multiple sclerosis. TCRdb's copy holds only in-frame clones and misses some; the assay was immunoSEQ multiplex PCR. The sample contains 46,000 or so clones, roughly 95% of which appear only once. This specimen consisted of CD8+ T cells from peripheral blood mononuclear cells, obtained after pregnancy. The receptor source for this set is a female donor with multiple sclerosis, enrolled in a pregnancy study.

The J gene is TRBJ2-1, the V gene TRBV12-5; 7 nucleotides line up with TRBD1. V shed 5 bases and J 5 bases; nucleotides not matched to a gene: 12. The CDR3 contains 16 residues. The V gene's germline CDR1 is LGHNT and CDR2 FRNRAP. The CDR3: CASGLSEGASDNEQFF. CDR3 sequence (DNA): TGTGCTAGTGGTCTCTCTGAGGGGGCCTCTGACAATGAGCAGTTCTTC. The whole variable domain, filled in from reference TRBV12-5 and TRBJ2-1, reads DARVTQTPRHKVTEMGQEVTMRCQPILGHNTVFWYRQTMMQGLELLAYFRNRAPLDDSGMPKDRFSAEMPDATLATLKIQPSEPRDSAVYFCASGLSEGASDNEQFFGPGTRLTVL.

The chain uses TRBV25-1 and TRBJ2-1, with 11 nucleotides matching TRBD2. Germline V gene sequence: CDR1 MGHDK, CDR2 SYGVNS. V lost 0 bases and J lost 7; bases outside the gene matches: 11. The CDR3 is 18 amino acids. This chain's CDR3 is CASSEYQTSGALGNEQFF. CDR3 DNA: TGTGCCAGCAGTGAATATCAGACTAGCGGGGCGTTGGGTAATGAGCAGTTCTTC.

In this sample, this clone turned up once. The chain couples TRBV29-1 to TRBJ2-2; 9 bases map to TRBD1. The CDR3 runs 15 residues. Germline loops: CDR1 SQVTM, CDR2 ANQGSEA. The J segment lost 7 bases and the V segment lost 4 bases, leaving 10 bases of the junction unmatched. The CDR3 spells CSVGPGQGYGGELFF. CDR3 nucleotide sequence: TGCAGCGTTGGTCCGGGACAGGGTTATGGCGGGGAGCTGTTTTTT.

This rearrangement joins TRBV7-8 to TRBJ2-2; 10 bases line up with TRBD2. Germline lookup yields CDR1 SGHVS and CDR2 FQNEAQ. V lost 2 bases to trimming and J lost 3 bases; unmatched junction nucleotides: 6. The CDR3 extends over 17 amino acids. CDR3 sequence: CASSLRRTSGHTGELFF. CDR3 bases: TGTGCCAGCAGCTTAAGGAGGACTAGCGGACACACCGGGGAGCTGTTTTTT. The full variable domain, with the rest looked up from reference TRBV7-8 and TRBJ2-2, is GAGVSQSPRYKVAKRGQDVALRCDPISGHVSLFWYQQALGQGPEFLTYFQNEAQLDKSGLPSDRFFAERPEGSVSTLKIQRTQQEDSAVYLCASSLRRTSGHTGELFFGEGSRLTVL.

V gene TRBV14 combines with J gene TRBJ2-7; 10 nucleotides match TRBD2. This CDR3 comprises 15 residues. CDR1 and CDR2 (germline): SGHDN, FVKESK. The J segment lost 3 bases and the V segment lost 1 base, leaving 3 bases of the junction unmatched. The CDR3 DNA is TGTGCCAGCAGCCAAGGAGCGGGAGGGTTCTACGAGCAGTACTTC. It encodes CASSQGAGGFYEQYF.

The chain is built from TRBV5-4 and TRBJ2-7; a possible D gene is TRBD1 (5 bases). This CDR3 is built from 14 residues. Germline CDR1 and CDR2: SGHNT and YYREEE (reference sequence). Trimming left V 0 bases short and J 0 bases short, with 7 bases between. DNA of the CDR3: TGTGCCAGCAGCTTGGAGGACAACTCCTACGAGCAGTACTTC. It codes for CASSLEDNSYEQYF.

The rearrangement uses TRBV4-2 and TRBJ2-3; TRBD2 matches at 8 bases. CDR3 length: 17 residues. J lost 1 base, V lost 0 bases, and 6 bases had no gene match. Germline assignment: CDR1 LGHNA and CDR2 YNFKEQ. CDR3 loop: CASSQERGAPGTDTQYF. The DNA for the CDR3 is TGTGCCAGCAGCCAAGAGCGGGGGGCCCCAGGCACAGATACGCAGTATTTT.

The V call is TRBV10-3, the J call TRBJ2-7, with a weak D call TRBD2 (6 bases). The CDR3 consists of 14 residues. Trimming cost V 2 bases and J 2 bases, with 10 bases left between them. Germline lookup yields CDR1 ENHRY and CDR2 SYGVKD. The CDR3 loop reads CAISELGEAYEQYF. DNA for the CDR3: TGTGCCATCAGTGAGCTGGGGGAGGCCTACGAGCAGTACTTC.

The chain is built from TRBV7-9 and TRBJ2-3; TRBD1 matches at 7 bases. J was trimmed by 4 bases and V by 1 base; bases with no gene match: 5. Germline assignment: CDR1 SEHNR and CDR2 FQNEAQ (reference sequence). The CDR3 covers 15 residues. Here the CDR3 DNA reads TGTGCCAGCAGCTTAGGGCAGGGGGAAGCAGATACGCAGTATTTT. Translating gives CASSLGQGEADTQYF.

The V gene is TRBV2, the J gene TRBJ1-1; D ambiguous. The germline V gene has CDR1 SNHLY and CDR2 FYNNEI. The V and J ends lost 2 bases and 10 bases respectively, with 14 bases between them. This CDR3 is built from 13 residues. CDR3 nucleotides: TGTGCCAGCAGTGAAAGTGGGCAGGTGGTAGCTTTCTTT. It codes for CASSESGQVVAFF.